A selection of T cell receptor beta chains follows, all from one sample in a study of Ad26.COV2.S vaccination and SARS-CoV-2 variants. Sequenced by immunoSEQ multiplex PCR; TCRdb stores in-frame clones only, minus some. The table lists about 280,000 clones, around 87% of them singletons. This sample comprised peripheral blood, obtained in a trial of Ad26.COV2.S vaccine versus placebo. These TCRs come from a person between 18 and 65 years old who received the Ad26.COV2.S COVID-19 vaccine or a placebo. CDR3s include the opening cysteine and the closing phenylalanine or tryptophan. D genes are given only for firm matches. Size tells how often a clone was seen (once, few, many) or the class of an expanded clone, and some rows leave it out.

v_call	j_call	d_call	clone_size	cdr3_nt	cdr3_aa
TRBV18	TRBJ1-1	TRBD1	-	TGTGCCAGCTCACCAGGGGGACAGGGGTGGGAGAACACTGAAGCTTTCTTT	CASSPGGQGWENTEAFF
TRBV5-4	TRBJ2-1	TRBD1	-	TGTGCCAGCAGCCCGACAGGGAGTAGGATCAATGAGCAGTTCTTC	CASSPTGSRINEQFF
TRBV6-5	TRBJ2-7	TRBD2	-	TGTGCCAGCAGTTATTCCCTAGCTAGCGGGAGTTCTGAGCAGTACTTC	CASSYSLASGSSEQYF
TRBV13	TRBJ1-2	TRBD1	-	TGTGCCAGCAGCTTGAGACAGGGGGCTTGGTATGGCTACACCTTC	CASSLRQGAWYGYTF
TRBV14	TRBJ2-7	-	-	TGTGCCAGCAGCCAAGCGGGGCGAATCTCAGGCGAGCAGTACTTC	CASSQAGRISGEQYF
TRBV3-1/TRBV3-2	TRBJ2-3	TRBD2	-	TGTGCCAGCAGCCCCGGACTAGCGGGGGGGCGGGATACGCAGTATTTT	CASSPGLAGGRDTQYF
TRBV28	TRBJ1-5	TRBD1	-	TGTGCTGCCGACATGACAGGGGGCTTTCAGCCCCAGCATTTT	CAADMTGGFQPQHF
TRBV19	TRBJ1-2	-	-	TGTGCCAGTAGATCGATTATGGGGGGAAACTATGGCTACACCTTC	CASRSIMGGNYGYTF
TRBV4-1	TRBJ2-7	TRBD1	once	TGCGCCAGCAGCCAAGAGGGACAGTTCCCCTACGAGCAGTACTTC	CASSQEGQFPYEQYF
TRBV6-1	TRBJ2-1	TRBD1	-	TGTGCCAGCAGTGGGGTGAACCGGGGACAGGGGGGGTCCTACAATGAGCAGTTCTTC	CASSGVNRGQGGSYNEQFF
TRBV6-4	TRBJ2-1	TRBD2	-	TGTGCCAGCAGTGACTCAAAAGGTTCGGCTAGCGGTAACCTGGGTGAGCAGTTCTTC	CASSDSKGSASGNLGEQFF
TRBV5-1	TRBJ1-1	-	-	TGCGCCAGCAGCCCGCAGGGTGGGGGGTACACTGAAGCTTTCTTT	CASSPQGGGYTEAFF
TRBV5-8	TRBJ1-1	TRBD1	-	TGTGCCAGCAGCTTGGAGGGGGCGGACACTGAAGCTTTCTTT	CASSLEGADTEAFF
TRBV6-5	TRBJ2-3	TRBD1	-	TGTGCCAGCAGGCCCGGGACAGGTCCTACAGATACGCAGTATTTT	CASRPGTGPTDTQYF
TRBV9	TRBJ2-2	-	-	TGTGCCAGCAGCGCCGGGGTGGCCCCGTTGCTGTTTTTT	CASSAGVAPLLFF
TRBV19	TRBJ2-7	TRBD1	-	TGTGCCAGTAGTATGGCGACAGGGACCTACGAGCAGTACTTC	CASSMATGTYEQYF
TRBV19	TRBJ1-5	-	-	TGTGCCAGTAGTACTCTCGACAGACCCACGAGGGATCAGCCCCAGCATTTT	CASSTLDRPTRDQPQHF
TRBV7-2	TRBJ1-2	-	-	TGTGCCAGCAGCTTACTTGGCACAACTAACTATGGCTACACCTTC	CASSLLGTTNYGYTF
TRBV18	TRBJ1-2	-	-	TGTGCCAGCTCACCAGACACCTATGGCTACACCTTC	CASSPDTYGYTF